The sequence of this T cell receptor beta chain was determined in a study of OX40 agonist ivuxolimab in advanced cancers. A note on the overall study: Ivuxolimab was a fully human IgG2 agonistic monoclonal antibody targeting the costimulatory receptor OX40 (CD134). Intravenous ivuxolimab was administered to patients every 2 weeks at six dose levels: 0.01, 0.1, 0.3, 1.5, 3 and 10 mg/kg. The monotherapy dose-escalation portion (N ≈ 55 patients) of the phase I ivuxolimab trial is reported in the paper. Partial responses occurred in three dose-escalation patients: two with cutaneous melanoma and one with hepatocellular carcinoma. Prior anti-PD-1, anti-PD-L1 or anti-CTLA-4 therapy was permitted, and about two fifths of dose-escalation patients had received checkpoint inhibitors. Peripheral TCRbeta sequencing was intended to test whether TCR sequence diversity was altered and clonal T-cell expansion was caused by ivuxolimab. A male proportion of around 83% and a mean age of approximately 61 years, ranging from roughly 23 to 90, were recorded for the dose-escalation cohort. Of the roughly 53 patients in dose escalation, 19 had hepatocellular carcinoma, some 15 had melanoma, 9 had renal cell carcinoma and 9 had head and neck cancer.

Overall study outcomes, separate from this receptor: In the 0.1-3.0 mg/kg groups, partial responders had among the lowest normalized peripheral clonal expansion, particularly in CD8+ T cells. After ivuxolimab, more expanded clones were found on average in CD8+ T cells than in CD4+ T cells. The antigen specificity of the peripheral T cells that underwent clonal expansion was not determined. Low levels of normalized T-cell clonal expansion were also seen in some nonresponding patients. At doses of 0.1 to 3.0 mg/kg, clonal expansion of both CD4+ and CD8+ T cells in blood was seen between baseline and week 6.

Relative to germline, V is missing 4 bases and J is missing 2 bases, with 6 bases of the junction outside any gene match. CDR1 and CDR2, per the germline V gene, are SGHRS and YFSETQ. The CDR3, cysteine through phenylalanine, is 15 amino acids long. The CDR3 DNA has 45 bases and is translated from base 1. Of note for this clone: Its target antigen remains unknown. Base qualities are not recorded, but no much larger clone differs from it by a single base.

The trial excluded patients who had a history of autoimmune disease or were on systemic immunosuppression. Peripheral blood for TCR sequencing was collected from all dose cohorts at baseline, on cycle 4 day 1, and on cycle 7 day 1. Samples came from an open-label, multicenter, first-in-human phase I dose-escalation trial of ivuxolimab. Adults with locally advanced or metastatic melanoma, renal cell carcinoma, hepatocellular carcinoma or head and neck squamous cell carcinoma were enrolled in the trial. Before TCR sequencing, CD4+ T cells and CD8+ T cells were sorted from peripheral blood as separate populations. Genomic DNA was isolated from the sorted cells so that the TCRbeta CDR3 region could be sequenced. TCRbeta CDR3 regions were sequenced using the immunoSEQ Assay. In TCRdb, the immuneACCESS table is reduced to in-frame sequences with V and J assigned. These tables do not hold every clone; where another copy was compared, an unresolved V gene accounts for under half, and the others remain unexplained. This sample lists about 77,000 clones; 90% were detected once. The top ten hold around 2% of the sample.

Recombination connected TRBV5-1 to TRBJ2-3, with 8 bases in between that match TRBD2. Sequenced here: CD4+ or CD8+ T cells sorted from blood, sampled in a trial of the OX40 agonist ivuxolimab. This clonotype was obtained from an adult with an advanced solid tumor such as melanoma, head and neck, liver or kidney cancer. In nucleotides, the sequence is TGCGCCAGCAGCCGAGCGGGAGATCCCACAGATACGCAGTATTTT. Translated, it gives CASSRAGDPTDTQYF.